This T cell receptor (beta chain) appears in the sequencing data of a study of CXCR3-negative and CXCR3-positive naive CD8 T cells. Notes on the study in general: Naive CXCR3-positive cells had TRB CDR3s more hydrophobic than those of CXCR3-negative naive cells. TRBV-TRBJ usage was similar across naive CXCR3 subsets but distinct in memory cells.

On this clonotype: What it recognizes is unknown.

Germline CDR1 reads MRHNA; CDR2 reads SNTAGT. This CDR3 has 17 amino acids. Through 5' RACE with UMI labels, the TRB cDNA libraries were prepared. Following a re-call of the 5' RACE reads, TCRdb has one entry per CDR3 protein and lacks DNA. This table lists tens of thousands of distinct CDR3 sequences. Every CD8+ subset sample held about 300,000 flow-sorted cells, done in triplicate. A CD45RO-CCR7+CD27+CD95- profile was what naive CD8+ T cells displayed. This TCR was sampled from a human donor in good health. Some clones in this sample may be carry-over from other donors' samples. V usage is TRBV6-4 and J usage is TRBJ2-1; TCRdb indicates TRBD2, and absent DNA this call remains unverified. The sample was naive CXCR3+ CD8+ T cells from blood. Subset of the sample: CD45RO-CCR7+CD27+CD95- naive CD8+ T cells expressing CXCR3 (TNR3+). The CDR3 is CASSSGGEMGSYNEQFF.